The sequence of this T cell receptor (beta chain) was determined in a study of Ad26.COV2.S vaccination and SARS-CoV-2 variants. About the research overall: In the study, Ad26.COV2.S was injected intramuscularly once, or twice 56 days apart.

The assay was immunoSEQ multiplex PCR, and TCRdb's table has in-frame clones only and misses some. The repertoire has about 430,000 clones, 80% to 95% of them found once; the top ten carry over 9%. On this clone itself: Its specificity is unknown.

Points from the study as a whole: Post-vaccination spike-specific CD8+ and CD4+ T cell responses reportedly had substantial breadth. Responses of T cells in total may have been underestimated by the TCR breadth and depth analyses.

This sample's treatment: around 19 received Ad26.COV2.S at low or high dose, single or two shots; roughly 5 received placebo; per-sample allocation not given. Specimen acquisition occurred on day 63 following the initial vaccine or placebo injection. The administered vaccine (an Ad26 vector) expressed Wuhan-strain SARS-CoV-2 spike. The CDR3 covers 14 residues. In germline, CDR1 is SQVTM, CDR2 ANQGSEA. With 0 bases removed from V and 1 base from J, the gap between germline ends came to 9 bases. The TCR sequence derives from a person aged 18-60 years who received the Ad26.COV2.S COVID-19 vaccine or a placebo. The sample here was peripheral blood, taken in a trial of Ad26.COV2.S vaccine versus placebo. This sequence joins TRBV29-1 and TRBJ2-5; tentative D call: TRBD2 (6 bases). The CDR3 loop is CSVEEASVQETQYF. In nucleotides, the CDR3 is TGCAGCGTTGAAGAGGCTAGCGTCCAAGAGACCCAGTACTTC.